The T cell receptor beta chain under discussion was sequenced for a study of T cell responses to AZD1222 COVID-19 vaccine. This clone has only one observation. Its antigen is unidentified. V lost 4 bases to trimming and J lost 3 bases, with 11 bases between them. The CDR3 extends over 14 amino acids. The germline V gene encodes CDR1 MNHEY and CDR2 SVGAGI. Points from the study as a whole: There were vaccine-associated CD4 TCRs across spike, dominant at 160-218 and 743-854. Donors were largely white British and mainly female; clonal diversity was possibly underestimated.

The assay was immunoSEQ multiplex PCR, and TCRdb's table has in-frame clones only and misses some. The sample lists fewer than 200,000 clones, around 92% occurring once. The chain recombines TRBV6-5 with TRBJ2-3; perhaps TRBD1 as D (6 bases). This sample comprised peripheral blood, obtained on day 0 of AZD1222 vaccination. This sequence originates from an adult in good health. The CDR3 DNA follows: TGTGCCAGCAGTTCCGGACAGCGGACAGATACGCAGTATTTT. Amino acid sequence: CASSSGQRTDTQYF.